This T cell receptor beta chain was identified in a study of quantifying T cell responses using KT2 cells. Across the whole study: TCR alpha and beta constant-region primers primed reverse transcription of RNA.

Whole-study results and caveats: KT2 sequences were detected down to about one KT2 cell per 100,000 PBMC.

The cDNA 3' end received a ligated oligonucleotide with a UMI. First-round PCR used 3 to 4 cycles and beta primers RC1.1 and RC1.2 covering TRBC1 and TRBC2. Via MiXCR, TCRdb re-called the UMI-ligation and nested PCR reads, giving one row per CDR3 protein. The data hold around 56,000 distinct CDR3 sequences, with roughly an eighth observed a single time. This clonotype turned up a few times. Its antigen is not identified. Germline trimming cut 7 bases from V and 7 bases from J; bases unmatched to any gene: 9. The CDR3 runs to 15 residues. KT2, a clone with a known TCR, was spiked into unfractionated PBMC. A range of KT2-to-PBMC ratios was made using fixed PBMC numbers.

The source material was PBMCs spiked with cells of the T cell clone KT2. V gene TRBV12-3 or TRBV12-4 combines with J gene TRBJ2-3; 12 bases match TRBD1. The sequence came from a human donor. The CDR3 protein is CASTDGTGGVNTQYF. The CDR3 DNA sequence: TGTGCCAGCACCGATGGGACAGGGGGCGTGAATACGCAGTATTTT.